Here is one TCR beta chain with its context. No antigen is known for it. Time point indicated: newly diagnosed GD, antithyroid drugs for less than 3 months. From RNA extracted from PBMCs, the TCR library was made. Patient provenance is recorded as an endocrinology department in Xi'an, China. Construction of TCR beta libraries relied on iRepertoire HTBI primers and on Arm-PCR targeting CDR3 regions. TCRdb re-analysed the multiplex PCR reads in MiXCR, keeping a single row per CDR3 protein. The sample has around 420,000 distinct CDR3 sequences; 15% are singletons. These data belong to a study of regulatory T cells in long-lasting Graves disease. This CDR3 is 17 amino acids long. CDR1 is SGHAT, CDR2 FQNNGV, per germline. Trimming removed 1 base at V and 2 bases at J, with 18 bases between. Study-wide points: The small sample size may have reduced accuracy.

These data were also reused for a study on T cells in Graves' hyperthyroidism and ophthalmopathy. That source notes: Initially, a first-round RT-PCR of the TCR CDR3 employed the HTBI primer set.

Sequenced material: peripheral blood mononuclear cells (PBMCs), taken at new diagnosis, from a patient treated with antithyroid drugs. This clonotype was obtained from a woman aged 40 to 49 with Graves disease. The chain couples TRBV11-2 to TRBJ2-7; D is unclear. CDR3 region: CASSLGWDGSPTYEQYF. The CDR3 coding sequence is TGTGCCAGCAGCTTAGGCTGGGATGGATCCCCAACCTACGAGCAGTACTTC.